This section outlines one TCR beta chain sequence together with its context. Its antigen is not known. Trimming cost V 6 bases and J 4 bases; bases outside gene matches: 6. The CDR3 length is 14 residues. CDR1 is MNHNY and CDR2 is SVGAGI in the germline V gene (reference sequence). Every donor provided around 10 milliliters of peripheral blood. These data originate in a study of blood T cells in healthy people across ages. General study findings and limits: Among long-lived donors, naive CD4+ cells were more numerous and diversity higher than in aged donors.

A sample-barcoded 5' primer and a J-beta primer mix were used in a second PCR of about 7 to 11 cycles. At least 3 million CDR3-containing paired-end reads were obtained per sample. From the 5' RACE reads, TCRdb called clonotypes with MiXCR, one entry per CDR3 protein. Of around 990,000 distinct CDR3 sequences in the sample, less than 45% were seen once. The sequencing input was blood. This chain connects TRBV6-6 to TRBJ1-5; 7 nucleotides line up with TRBD1. This clonotype originated in a man between 18 and 29 years old in good health. The CDR3: CASRPTGPNQPQHF. CDR3 nucleotides: TGTGCCAGCAGACCGACAGGGCCTAATCAGCCCCAGCATTTT.